This T cell receptor (beta chain) is from a study of blood T cell repertoires in COVID-19. Allocation to cohorts depended on clinical history reported by the participants. Original handling: Reference gene primer amplification yielded estimated nucleated cell counts. Some clones are missing from TCRdb's copy, which holds only in-frame ones; the method was immunoSEQ multiplex PCR. Clonal size and the V and J genes are those of that table, whereas D and trimming came from the DNA. Here the sample spans approximately 310,000 clones, approximately 83% being singletons. The CDR3 is 14 amino acids. The germline V gene has CDR1 SGHTA and CDR2 FQGNSA. The ends lost 5 bases at V and 6 bases at J; junction bases unmatched: 6.

This receptor was obtained from a man younger than 40 who had recovered from COVID-19. Sample: PBMCs or T cells enriched from blood (not recorded which). The gene calls are TRBV7-2 and TRBJ2-4; 8 bases line up with TRBD2. The CDR3 sequence is CASSPTSGSNIQYF. For the CDR3, the DNA is TGTGCCAGCAGCCCTACTAGCGGTTCAAACATTCAGTACTTC.